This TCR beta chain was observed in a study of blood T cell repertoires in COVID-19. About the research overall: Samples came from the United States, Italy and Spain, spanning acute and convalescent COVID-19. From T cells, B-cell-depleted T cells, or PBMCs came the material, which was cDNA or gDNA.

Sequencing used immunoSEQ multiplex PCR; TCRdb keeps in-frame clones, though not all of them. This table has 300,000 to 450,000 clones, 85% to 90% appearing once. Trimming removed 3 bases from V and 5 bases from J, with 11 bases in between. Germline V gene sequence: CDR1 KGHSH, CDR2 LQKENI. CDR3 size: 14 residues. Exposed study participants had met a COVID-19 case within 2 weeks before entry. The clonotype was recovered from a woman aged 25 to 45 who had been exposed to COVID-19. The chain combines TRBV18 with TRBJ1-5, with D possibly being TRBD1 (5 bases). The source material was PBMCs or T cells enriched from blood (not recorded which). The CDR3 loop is CASSPGQGYQPQHF. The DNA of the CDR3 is TGTGCCAGCTCACCCGGGCAGGGATATCAGCCCCAGCATTTT.